Below, 23 T cell receptor beta chains from the same sample are listed, as sequenced in a study of blood T cell repertoires in COVID-19. Profiled with immunoSEQ multiplex PCR; TCRdb holds only in-frame clones, not every one. The table has tens of thousands of clones, about 82% seen once. Source material: peripheral blood. The receptors were sampled from a middle-aged man with acute or convalescent COVID-19.

This clone was seen a few times. The genes are TRBV7-2 and TRBJ1-5; the D is unclear. Germline CDR1 and CDR2: SGHTA and FQGNSA. The CDR3 has 14 residues. Trimming removed 3 bases at V and 1 base at J, with 7 bases between. CDR3 sequence: CASSFARSNQPQHF. The CDR3 nucleotides read TGTGCCAGCAGCTTCGCCAGGAGCAATCAGCCCCAGCATTTT.

This clone was seen just once. The chain carries TRBV7-8 and TRBJ1-1, with TRBD1 matching 8 bases. The CDR3 spans 15 residues. Losses at the gene ends were 5 bases for V and 1 base for J; bases not matched to a gene: 6. From germline, CDR1 is SGHVS and CDR2 FQNEAQ. This chain's CDR3 is CASSPLGQGNTEAFF. CDR3 DNA sequence: TGTGCCAGCAGCCCCCTCGGACAGGGGAACACTGAAGCTTTCTTT.

The CDR3 DNA is TGTGCCAGTAGTATAGGCCGTCCCGGGACAGGGGCCTCCTACGAGCAGTACTTC. Residues: CASSIGRPGTGASYEQYF. The chain uses TRBV19 and TRBJ2-7; 10 nucleotides align to TRBD1. The germline gives CDR1 LNHDA, CDR2 SQIVND (reference sequence). The CDR3 loop spans 18 amino acids. The junction had 9 bases not matched to a gene; V was cut back by 1 base and J by 0 bases.

The V call is TRBV7-2, the J call TRBJ1-6; tentative D call: TRBD1 (6 bases). The CDR3 has 16 amino acids. Germline values: CDR1 SGHTA, CDR2 FQGNSA. V was shortened by 5 bases and J by 4 bases, with 15 bases between the two germline ends. CDR3 loop: CASSPGHGTYNSPLHF. Here the CDR3 DNA reads TGTGCCAGCAGCCCGGGACATGGAACATATAATTCACCCCTCCACTTT.

This clone was recorded a few times. The V and J genes are TRBV25-1 and TRBJ2-7; TRBD1 matches 11 bases. Germline CDR1 is MGHDK and CDR2 is SYGVNS. The CDR3 is made up of 15 amino acids. Trimming removed 1 base from V and 6 bases from J; junction bases left unmatched: 5. The CDR3 protein is CASSEFGTGGFEQYF. CDR3 bases: TGTGCCAGCAGTGAATTCGGGACAGGGGGATTCGAGCAGTACTTC.

The chain employs TRBV30 and TRBJ1-5; D unclear. Germline V gene sequence: CDR1 GTSNPN, CDR2 SVGIG (reference sequence). The CDR3 contains 14 residues. Trimming took 0 bases from V and 5 from J, leaving 11 bases between them. The CDR3 here is CAWSVLDGDQPQHF. CDR3 coding DNA: TGTGCCTGGAGTGTCTTAGACGGAGATCAGCCCCAGCATTTT.

About this clone: The same CDR3 is also encoded by other DNA sequences in this sample. The DNA for the CDR3 is TGTGCCAGCAGGGGACAGGGGTACGAGCAGTACTTC. Protein product: CASRGQGYEQYF. V gene TRBV6-5 combines with J gene TRBJ2-7; 10 bases map to TRBD1. CDR3 size: 12 residues. J was trimmed by 4 bases and V by 6 bases; bases with no gene match: 0. Germline CDR1 reads MNHEY; CDR2 reads SVGAGI.

This chain links TRBV27 with TRBJ2-7, with TRBD2 identical over 13 bases. V shed 3 bases, J shed 5 bases, and the junction held 4 bases outside the gene matches. The CDR3 extends over 15 amino acids. Per germline, CDR1 MNHEY and CDR2 SMNVEV (reference sequence). CDR3 loop: CASSLTSGRPDEQYF. In nucleotides, the CDR3 is TGTGCCAGCAGTTTGACTAGCGGGAGGCCCGACGAGCAGTACTTC.

This clone was picked up one time. A read error may produce the germline difference seen at one junction end. The chain uses TRBV16 and TRBJ2-3; tentative D call: TRBD2 (5 bases). Germline V CDR1 and CDR2: KGHSY, FQNENV. The CDR3 totals 14 residues. The CDR3 protein is CAGSLIGGTDTQYF. For the CDR3, the DNA is TGTGCCGGCAGCCTAATCGGGGGCACAGATACGCAGTATTTT.

The J gene is TRBJ2-1, the V gene TRBV6-2 or TRBV6-3; TRBD2 matches at 8 bases. V gave up 2 bases and J gave up 7 bases; unmatched junction bases: 10. Looked up from germline, CDR1 is MNHEY and CDR2 is SVGEGT. The CDR3 is 16 amino acids. CDR3 region: CASSYIGGGLGNEQFF. The CDR3 nucleotides read TGTGCCAGCAGTTACATCGGGGGGGGCCTAGGGAATGAGCAGTTCTTC.

The V gene is TRBV6-2 or TRBV6-3, the J gene TRBJ1-5, with D possibly being TRBD1 (5 bases). V dropped 5 bases and J dropped 2 bases, with 19 bases sitting between them. Germline CDR1 MNHEY, CDR2 SVGEGT. The CDR3 extends over 17 amino acids. The CDR3 sequence is CASSRLAGPAGNQPQHF. DNA for the CDR3: TGTGCCAGCAGTCGTCTGGCGGGACCGGCAGGCAATCAGCCCCAGCATTTT.

The rearrangement links TRBV14 to TRBJ1-3, with 8 bases fitting TRBD1. The germline CDR1 and CDR2 sequences are SGHDN and FVKESK. This CDR3 has 14 residues. Unmatched junction bases numbered 2, after V lost 4 bases and J lost 3 bases. For the CDR3, the DNA is TGTGCCAGCAGCCGGACAGGGATTGGAAACACCATATATTTT. Its protein is CASSRTGIGNTIYF.

This chain uses TRBV30 with TRBJ2-7; D possibly corresponds to TRBD1 (6 bases). The CDR3 length is 14 residues. The ends were cut back, 3 bases at V and 2 bases at J, with 14 bases in the middle. Germline V gene lookup returns CDR1 GTSNPN and CDR2 SVGIG (reference sequence). The CDR3 loop is CAWRLPGQTYEQYF. DNA of the CDR3: TGTGCCTGGAGGTTACCAGGACAGACCTACGAGCAGTACTTC.

The CDR3 sequence is CASKRAGAGSGANVLTF. For the CDR3, the DNA is TGTGCCAGTAAACGCGCGGGGGCTGGCTCTGGGGCCAACGTCCTGACTTTC. The chain combines TRBV19 with TRBJ2-6; maybe TRBD2 (7 bases). The CDR3 is 17 residues long. Germline-derived CDR1 and CDR2 are LNHDA and SQIVND (reference sequence). V was clipped by 7 bases and J by 0 bases, with 16 bases between them.

The chain employs TRBV6-5 and TRBJ2-7, with TRBD2 matching 7 bases. Germline V CDR1 and CDR2: MNHEY, SVGAGI. The V gene end was trimmed by 0 bases and the J gene end by 3 bases; junction bases not matched to a gene: 2. The length of the CDR3 is 14 residues. The CDR3 nucleotides are TGTGCCAGCAGTTACTCGGGGAGGGTCTACGAGCAGTACTTC. Translating it yields CASSYSGRVYEQYF.

This chain joins TRBV11-1 and TRBJ2-7; a possible D gene is TRBD2 (6 bases). In germline, CDR1 is SGHAT, CDR2 FQDESV (reference sequence). Between the trimmed V and J ends, which lost 2 bases and 2 bases, there was a span of 13 bases. The length of the CDR3 is 15 residues. CDR3 amino acids: CASSLLTRTTYEQYF. The CDR3 bases are TGTGCCAGCAGCTTATTGACTAGAACGACCTACGAGCAGTACTTC.

The gene calls are TRBV6-5 and TRBJ1-2; D might be TRBD1 (6 bases). The CDR3 consists of 15 residues. Germline V lookup: CDR1 MNHEY, CDR2 SVGAGI. The V end was cut by 2 bases, the J end by 6 bases, with 16 bases between. CDR3 amino acids: CASSYSRGATDGYTF. Written as DNA, the CDR3 is TGTGCCAGCAGTTACAGTCGGGGGGCTACGGATGGCTACACCTTC.

V and J are TRBV9 and TRBJ2-5; 10 nucleotides align to TRBD2. V lost 0 bases, J lost 5 bases, and 10 bases stayed unmatched. Germline V gives CDR1 SGDLS, CDR2 YYNGEE. CDR3 size: 17 residues. CDR3 DNA sequence: TGTGCCAGCAGCGTAGGGGCTAGCGGGAGTCCCAGGGAGACCCAGTACTTC. Amino acids: CASSVGASGSPRETQYF.

For this clone: This CDR3 is also generated by other DNA sequences in the sample. This rearrangement joins TRBV29-1 to TRBJ1-1; D unclear. Trimming took off 3 bases at V and 1 base at J, with 9 bases between the two ends. Germline CDR1 is SQVTM and CDR2 is ANQGSEA. The CDR3 runs to 13 residues. The CDR3 DNA reads as TGCAGCGTTGATCGGGGAAGGAACACTGAAGCTTTCTTT. Protein product: CSVDRGRNTEAFF.

This chain joins TRBV10-3 and TRBJ2-7; D is unclear. CDR3 length: 12 residues. V lost 3 bases and J 0 bases, leaving 3 bases between the germline ends. In germline, CDR1 is ENHRY, CDR2 SYGVKD. In DNA, the CDR3 is TGTGCCATCAGTGACAGCTCCTACGAGCAGTACTTC. This translates into CAISDSSYEQYF.

This clone was detected once. The chain uses TRBV5-1 and TRBJ1-2, with TRBD1 identical over 7 bases. Losses at the gene ends were 6 bases for V and 4 bases for J; bases not matched to a gene: 12. CDR3 size: 15 residues. Germline V CDR1 and CDR2: SGHRS, YFSETQ. CDR3 in DNA: TGCGCCAGCACCCTGGACAGGAGACCTTTCTATGGCTACACCTTC. Encoded protein: CASTLDRRPFYGYTF.

V is TRBV11-2 and J is TRBJ2-1; D gene ambiguous. The CDR3 is made up of 13 amino acids. The V gene lost 2 bases and the J gene lost 9 bases, with 11 bases spanning the gap. Germline V gene data show CDR1 as SGHAT and CDR2 as FQNNGV. CDR3 protein: CASSLSVNGEQFF. For the CDR3, the DNA is TGTGCCAGCAGCTTATCGGTTAACGGTGAGCAGTTCTTC.

The rearrangement joins TRBV6-6 to TRBJ1-1; no reliable D call. Germline values: CDR1 MNHNY, CDR2 SVGAGI (reference sequence). Trimming left V 5 bases short and J 3 bases short, with 10 bases between. CDR3 length: 13 amino acids. CDR3 nucleotides: TGTGCCAGCAGTCCGGACGGGGACACTGAAGCTTTCTTT. It yields the protein CASSPDGDTEAFF.